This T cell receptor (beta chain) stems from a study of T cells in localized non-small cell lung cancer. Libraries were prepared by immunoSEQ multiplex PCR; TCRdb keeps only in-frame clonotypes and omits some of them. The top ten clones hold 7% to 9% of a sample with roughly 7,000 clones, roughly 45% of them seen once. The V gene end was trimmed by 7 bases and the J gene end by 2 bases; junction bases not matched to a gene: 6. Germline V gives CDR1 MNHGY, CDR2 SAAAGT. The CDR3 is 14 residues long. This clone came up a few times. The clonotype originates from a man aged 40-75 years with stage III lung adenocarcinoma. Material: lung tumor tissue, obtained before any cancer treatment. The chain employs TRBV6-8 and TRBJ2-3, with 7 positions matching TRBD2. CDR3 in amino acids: CASKGRGDTDTQYF. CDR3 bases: TGTGCCAGCAAGGGCCGGGGGGACACAGATACGCAGTATTTT.